These T cell receptor beta chains were read from a single sample in a study of OX40 agonist ivuxolimab in advanced cancers. Using immunoSEQ multiplex PCR, the repertoire was profiled, and TCRdb retains in-frame clones only, with some absent. The data show over 85,000 clones, 84% seen once. The source material was CD4+ or CD8+ T cells sorted from blood, sampled in a trial of the OX40 agonist ivuxolimab. All receptors derive from an adult with an advanced solid tumor such as melanoma, head and neck, liver or kidney cancer. CDR3s include the opening cysteine and the closing phenylalanine or tryptophan. The D gene is left open where the match is weak. Rows may omit the clone size; those that give it use once, few, many or a size class.

abundance: -
d_gene: TRBD2
v_gene: TRBV18
j_gene: TRBJ2-1
CDR3aa: CASSPAASGSGFGEQFF
CDR3nt: TGTGCCAGCTCACCGGCGGCTAGCGGGTCGGGGTTCGGTGAGCAGTTCTTC

abundance: -
d_gene: TRBD1
v_gene: TRBV5-4
j_gene: TRBJ1-6
CDR3aa: CASSLDGRGGSPLHF
CDR3nt: TGTGCCAGCAGCTTGGATGGCAGGGGGGGTTCACCCCTCCACTTT

abundance: -
d_gene: -
v_gene: TRBV10-1
j_gene: TRBJ2-7
CDR3aa: CASPDLGRGYEQYF
CDR3nt: TGCGCCAGCCCCGACCTTGGCAGGGGCTACGAGCAGTACTTC

abundance: -
d_gene: TRBD2
v_gene: TRBV5-1
j_gene: TRBJ2-1
CDR3aa: CASSYSSTAGAYNEQFF
CDR3nt: TGCGCCAGCAGCTACTCATCCACAGCGGGGGCCTACAATGAGCAGTTCTTC

abundance: -
d_gene: -
v_gene: TRBV11-2
j_gene: TRBJ1-1
CDR3aa: CASSSPLRDKMNTEAFF
CDR3nt: TGTGCCAGCAGCTCTCCGCTCCGGGACAAGATGAACACTGAAGCTTTCTTT

abundance: few
d_gene: -
v_gene: TRBV5-1
j_gene: TRBJ2-1
CDR3aa: CASSLATRGNEQFF
CDR3nt: TGCGCCAGCAGCTTGGCCACGCGGGGCAATGAGCAGTTCTTC

abundance: -
d_gene: TRBD1
v_gene: TRBV7-9
j_gene: TRBJ2-7
CDR3aa: CASSRRKGAGDEQYF
CDR3nt: TGTGCCAGCAGCCGACGGAAGGGGGCTGGGGACGAGCAGTACTTC

abundance: -
d_gene: -
v_gene: TRBV15
j_gene: TRBJ2-6
CDR3aa: CATSRSQVGGANVLTF
CDR3nt: TGTGCCACCAGCAGGTCCCAGGTGGGTGGGGCCAACGTCCTGACTTTC

abundance: -
d_gene: TRBD1
v_gene: TRBV2
j_gene: TRBJ2-2
CDR3aa: CASRRDRVRTGELFF
CDR3nt: TGTGCCAGCAGACGCGACAGGGTACGGACCGGGGAGCTGTTTTTT

abundance: -
d_gene: TRBD2
v_gene: TRBV11-2
j_gene: TRBJ2-3
CDR3aa: CASSSGLAGVADTQYF
CDR3nt: TGTGCCAGCAGCTCAGGACTAGCGGGGGTGGCAGATACGCAGTATTTT

abundance: -
d_gene: TRBD1
v_gene: TRBV9
j_gene: TRBJ1-1
CDR3aa: CASSDKQGIGTEAFF
CDR3nt: TGTGCCAGCAGCGATAAACAGGGGATCGGCACTGAAGCTTTCTTT

abundance: -
d_gene: -
v_gene: TRBV5-1
j_gene: TRBJ2-2
CDR3aa: CASSLIGLGDSNTGELFF
CDR3nt: TGCGCCAGCAGCTTGATAGGTTTGGGGGACTCGAACACCGGGGAGCTGTTTTTT

abundance: -
d_gene: -
v_gene: TRBV6-1
j_gene: TRBJ2-4
CDR3aa: CASIRKIRAGSVQYF
CDR3nt: TGTGCCAGCATCCGAAAAATTAGGGCAGGATCAGTTCAGTACTTC

abundance: -
d_gene: -
v_gene: TRBV5-1
j_gene: TRBJ1-6
CDR3aa: CASSLMETASSPLHF
CDR3nt: TGCGCCAGCAGCTTGATGGAAACCGCCAGCTCACCCCTCCACTTT

abundance: -
d_gene: -
v_gene: TRBV5-6
j_gene: TRBJ1-5
CDR3aa: CASSLWQISQPQHF
CDR3nt: TGTGCCAGCAGCCTGTGGCAGATTTCCCAGCCCCAGCATTTT

abundance: -
d_gene: -
v_gene: TRBV11-2
j_gene: TRBJ2-5
CDR3aa: CASSFWIEETQYF
CDR3nt: TGTGCCAGCAGCTTTTGGATTGAAGAGACCCAGTACTTC

abundance: few
d_gene: TRBD2
v_gene: TRBV4-1
j_gene: TRBJ2-3
CDR3aa: CASSSYQRGVADTQYF
CDR3nt: TGCGCCAGCAGCTCATACCAGCGGGGGGTCGCAGATACGCAGTATTTT

abundance: -
d_gene: -
v_gene: TRBV19
j_gene: TRBJ1-1
CDR3aa: CASSRAGETEAFF
CDR3nt: TGTGCCAGTAGTAGGGCAGGGGAGACTGAAGCTTTCTTT

abundance: -
d_gene: TRBD1
v_gene: TRBV5-1
j_gene: TRBJ1-2
CDR3aa: CASSIGTVYGYTF
CDR3nt: TGCGCCAGCAGCATCGGGACAGTCTATGGCTACACCTTC

abundance: -
d_gene: -
v_gene: TRBV2
j_gene: TRBJ1-5
CDR3aa: CASSTEKSNQPQHF
CDR3nt: TGTGCCAGCAGCACCGAGAAGAGCAATCAGCCCCAGCATTTT

abundance: -
d_gene: -
v_gene: TRBV19
j_gene: TRBJ1-1
CDR3aa: CASAERQAGRNTEAFF
CDR3nt: TGTGCCAGCGCAGAAAGACAGGCAGGGCGTAATACTGAAGCTTTCTTT

abundance: -
d_gene: -
v_gene: TRBV7-7
j_gene: TRBJ2-2
CDR3aa: CASSSFTGELFF
CDR3nt: TGTGCCAGCAGTTCCTTTACCGGGGAGCTGTTTTTT

abundance: -
d_gene: -
v_gene: TRBV27
j_gene: TRBJ1-5
CDR3aa: CATGPWGGNSNQPQHF
CDR3nt: TGTGCCACCGGGCCTTGGGGGGGGAATAGCAATCAGCCCCAGCATTTT

abundance: -
d_gene: TRBD2
v_gene: TRBV9
j_gene: TRBJ2-1
CDR3aa: CASSVTSGGWNEQFF
CDR3nt: TGTGCCAGCAGCGTTACTAGCGGGGGATGGAATGAGCAGTTCTTC

abundance: -
d_gene: TRBD1
v_gene: TRBV7-2
j_gene: TRBJ1-1
CDR3aa: CASSLGGQAFTEAFF
CDR3nt: TGTGCCAGCAGCTTGGGGGGACAGGCGTTCACTGAAGCTTTCTTT

abundance: -
d_gene: TRBD2
v_gene: TRBV6-1
j_gene: TRBJ2-5
CDR3aa: CASRPERGGSQTQYF
CDR3nt: TGTGCCAGCCGTCCCGAGCGGGGGGGCAGTCAGACCCAGTACTTC

abundance: -
d_gene: -
v_gene: TRBV4-1
j_gene: TRBJ2-3
CDR3aa: CASSQDPGRGDTQYF
CDR3nt: TGCGCCAGCAGCCAAGACCCTGGCCGCGGGGATACGCAGTATTTT

abundance: -
d_gene: -
v_gene: TRBV9
j_gene: TRBJ2-1
CDR3aa: CASSVAPGIAYNEQFF
CDR3nt: TGTGCCAGCAGCGTAGCCCCGGGTATTGCCTACAATGAGCAGTTCTTC

abundance: few
d_gene: -
v_gene: TRBV4-2
j_gene: TRBJ2-1
CDR3aa: CASSQDVYGGTYNEQFF
CDR3nt: TGTGCCAGCAGCCAAGACGTGTACGGGGGTACCTACAATGAGCAGTTCTTC

abundance: -
d_gene: -
v_gene: TRBV28
j_gene: TRBJ2-3
CDR3aa: CASTKGGLTDTQYF
CDR3nt: TGTGCCAGCACGAAGGGGGGGCTCACAGATACGCAGTATTTT

abundance: -
d_gene: -
v_gene: TRBV11-2
j_gene: TRBJ1-2
CDR3aa: CASSNPGPFYGYTF
CDR3nt: TGTGCCAGCAGCAACCCGGGACCGTTCTATGGCTACACCTTC

abundance: once
d_gene: -
v_gene: TRBV11-3
j_gene: TRBJ2-1
CDR3aa: CASSSPGTPGLFETNNEQFF
CDR3nt: TGTGCCAGCAGCTCCCCTGGGACTCCTGGTTTATTCGAAACAAACAATGAGCAGTTCTTC

abundance: -
d_gene: -
v_gene: TRBV7-3
j_gene: TRBJ2-5
CDR3aa: CASSPGIQETQYF
CDR3nt: TGTGCCAGCAGCCCCGGCATACAAGAGACCCAGTACTTC

abundance: -
d_gene: -
v_gene: TRBV7-6
j_gene: TRBJ2-5
CDR3aa: CASSLAGGREETQYF
CDR3nt: TGTGCCAGCAGCTTAGCTGGGGGGCGCGAAGAGACCCAGTACTTC

abundance: -
d_gene: TRBD1
v_gene: TRBV7-2
j_gene: TRBJ2-3
CDR3aa: CASGGTGGFWDAQYF
CDR3nt: TGTGCCTCAGGGGGGACAGGGGGTTTCTGGGATGCGCAGTATTTT

abundance: once
d_gene: -
v_gene: TRBV6-5
j_gene: TRBJ2-2
CDR3aa: CASTKGSWNTGELFF
CDR3nt: TGTGCCAGCACCAAGGGTAGCTGGAACACCGGGGAGCTGTTTTTT

abundance: -
d_gene: -
v_gene: TRBV6-5
j_gene: TRBJ1-4
CDR3aa: CASSYSQVTNEKLFF
CDR3nt: TGTGCCAGCAGTTACTCACAGGTTACTAATGAAAAACTGTTTTTT

abundance: few
d_gene: -
v_gene: TRBV28
j_gene: TRBJ2-5
CDR3aa: CASSLGGNQETQYF
CDR3nt: TGTGCCAGCAGTTTAGGGGGAAACCAAGAGACCCAGTACTTC

abundance: -
d_gene: -
v_gene: TRBV28
j_gene: TRBJ2-3
CDR3aa: CASSLGGQITDTQYF
CDR3nt: TGTGCCAGCAGTTTAGGCGGACAGATCACAGATACGCAGTATTTT

abundance: -
d_gene: -
v_gene: TRBV28
j_gene: TRBJ2-7
CDR3aa: CASTRISPYEQYF
CDR3nt: TGTGCCAGCACACGGATATCCCCCTACGAGCAGTACTTC

abundance: -
d_gene: -
v_gene: TRBV5-1
j_gene: TRBJ2-1
CDR3aa: CASSFDRPVGNEQFF
CDR3nt: TGCGCCAGCAGCTTCGACAGGCCGGTTGGGAATGAGCAGTTCTTC

abundance: -
d_gene: TRBD1
v_gene: TRBV11-2
j_gene: TRBJ1-6
CDR3aa: CASSRDSNSPLHF
CDR3nt: TGTGCCAGCAGCAGGGACAGCAATTCACCCCTCCACTTT

abundance: -
d_gene: -
v_gene: TRBV5-1
j_gene: TRBJ1-2
CDR3aa: CASSLDGQGGYTF
CDR3nt: TGCGCCAGCAGCTTGGACGGCCAGGGTGGCTACACCTTC

abundance: -
d_gene: -
v_gene: TRBV5-1
j_gene: TRBJ1-1
CDR3aa: CASSWEATEAFF
CDR3nt: TGCGCCAGCAGCTGGGAAGCCACTGAAGCTTTCTTT

abundance: -
d_gene: -
v_gene: TRBV4-2
j_gene: TRBJ1-2
CDR3aa: CASSQETAPVRGYTF
CDR3nt: TGTGCCAGCAGCCAAGAAACTGCCCCCGTACGAGGCTACACCTTC

abundance: -
d_gene: -
v_gene: TRBV30
j_gene: TRBJ2-1
CDR3aa: CAWSLGQIRKNNEQFF
CDR3nt: TGTGCCTGGAGTCTTGGACAGATCCGAAAGAACAATGAGCAGTTCTTC

abundance: -
d_gene: TRBD1
v_gene: TRBV4-1
j_gene: TRBJ2-5
CDR3aa: CASSLGQGDFSAQYF
CDR3nt: TGCGCCAGCAGCCTGGGACAGGGGGATTTCTCGGCCCAGTACTTC

abundance: -
d_gene: TRBD1
v_gene: TRBV19
j_gene: TRBJ1-2
CDR3aa: CASRGQVYGYTF
CDR3nt: TGTGCCAGTAGGGGACAGGTCTATGGCTACACCTTC

abundance: -
d_gene: TRBD1
v_gene: TRBV19
j_gene: TRBJ2-1
CDR3aa: CASSVKTGPNEQFF
CDR3nt: TGTGCCAGTAGTGTCAAGACAGGGCCTAATGAGCAGTTCTTC

abundance: -
d_gene: -
v_gene: TRBV2
j_gene: TRBJ1-2
CDR3aa: CASREGNYGYTF
CDR3nt: TGTGCCAGCAGGGAGGGGAACTATGGCTACACCTTC

abundance: -
d_gene: -
v_gene: TRBV5-6
j_gene: TRBJ2-5
CDR3aa: CASSVTGLETQYF
CDR3nt: TGTGCCAGCAGCGTGACAGGCCTAGAGACCCAGTACTTC

abundance: -
d_gene: -
v_gene: TRBV30
j_gene: TRBJ2-6
CDR3aa: CAWSRWSGANVLTF
CDR3nt: TGTGCCTGGAGTCGGTGGTCTGGGGCCAACGTCCTGACTTTC

abundance: few
d_gene: -
v_gene: TRBV27
j_gene: TRBJ1-1
CDR3aa: CASSASGLSNTEAFF
CDR3nt: TGTGCCAGCAGTGCCTCGGGGCTCAGTAACACTGAAGCTTTCTTT